The 31 T cell receptor beta chains below come from one sample, sequenced in a study of technical replicates of blood from a handful of donors. Profiling relied on immunoSEQ multiplex PCR, and the TCRdb table lists in-frame clones only, not all of them. The table records approximately 79,000 clones, just under 95% of them present only once. Sequenced: T cells isolated from PBMCs. These receptor sequences come from a human donor in good health.

This rearrangement joins TRBV2 to TRBJ1-5; 10 positions match TRBD1. The CDR3 is made up of 18 amino acids. Germline values: CDR1 SNHLY, CDR2 FYNNEI. Trimming cost V 5 bases and J 3 bases; bases outside gene matches: 13. CDR3 residues: CASSSSGTGVLVNQPQHF. CDR3 sequence (DNA): TGTGCCAGCAGTTCAAGCGGGACAGGGGTTCTAGTCAATCAGCCCCAGCATTTT. Combining the CDR3 with reference TRBV2 and TRBJ1-5 gives the whole variable domain EPEVTQTPSHQVTQMGQEVILRCVPISNHLYFYWYRQILGQKVEFLVSFYNNEISEKSEIFDDQFSVERPDGSNFTLKIRSTKLEDSAMYFCASSSSGTGVLVNQPQHFGDGTRLSIL.

This clone has only one observation. The chain carries TRBV18 and TRBJ2-1; 8 nucleotides agree with TRBD1. The V and J ends lost 3 bases and 4 bases, in that order; junction bases with no gene match: 5. Germline V gene data show CDR1 as KGHSH and CDR2 as LQKENI. This CDR3 region has 15 residues. CDR3 sequence reads: CASSPPGQAYNEQFF. CDR3 DNA sequence: TGTGCCAGCTCACCCCCGGGACAGGCTTACAATGAGCAGTTCTTC.

The chain joins TRBV13 to TRBJ1-2, with D unclear. CDR1 and CDR2 from the germline V gene are PRHDT and FYEKMQ (reference sequence). This CDR3 is built from 11 residues. V dropped 5 bases and J dropped 8 bases, with 9 bases sitting between them. The CDR3 nucleotides are TGTGCCAGCAGCCCACCAGTCGGCTACACCTTC. Its protein product is CASSPPVGYTF.

CDR3: CASSEGQLNTEAFF. The CDR3 DNA reads TGTGCCAGCAGCGAGGGACAGCTGAACACTGAAGCTTTCTTT. The chain carries TRBV7-9 and TRBJ1-1, with 7 positions matching TRBD1. This CDR3 is 14 amino acids long. J gave up 0 bases and V 5 bases, and 3 bases lay outside the gene matches. From germline, CDR1 is SEHNR and CDR2 FQNEAQ (reference sequence).

The chain carries TRBV4-1 and TRBJ2-1; D might be TRBD1 (6 bases). Germline CDR1 MGHRA, CDR2 YSYEKL. V lost 1 base, J lost 6 bases, and 13 bases lay in between. The CDR3 runs 15 residues. The CDR3 spells CASSQVRGSANEQFF. As DNA, the CDR3 is TGCGCCAGCAGCCAAGTAAGGGGGTCGGCCAATGAGCAGTTCTTC.

The chain links TRBV28 to TRBJ2-5, with D perhaps matching TRBD2 (5 bases). Germline CDR1 reads MDHEN; CDR2 reads SYDVKM. The germline V and J ends were trimmed by 3 bases and 5 bases, with 10 bases remaining between them. The CDR3 runs 13 residues. The CDR3 coding sequence is TGTGCCAGCAGTTTTAGAGGGAGTGAGACCCAGTACTTC. This encodes CASSFRGSETQYF.

The chain links TRBV30 to TRBJ2-3; D may be TRBD2 (5 bases). V gave up 2 bases and J gave up 11 bases, with 14 bases separating them. CDR1 and CDR2 from the germline V gene are GTSNPN and SVGIG (reference sequence). The CDR3 consists of 12 residues. This CDR3 reads CAWSIGSAGQYF. The CDR3 coding sequence is TGTGCCTGGAGTATAGGTAGCGCTGGGCAGTATTTT. The complete variable domain, with remaining parts taken from reference TRBV30 and TRBJ2-3, reads SQTIHQWPATLVQPVGSPLSLECTVEGTSNPNLYWYRQAAGRGLQLLFYSVGIGQISSEVPQNLSASRPQDRQFILSSKKLLLSDSGFYLCAWSIGSAGQYFGPGTRLTVL.

The chain is built from TRBV28 and TRBJ1-2, with 9 bases fitting TRBD1. In germline, CDR1 is MDHEN, CDR2 SYDVKM. V lost 4 bases to trimming and J lost 5 bases; unmatched junction nucleotides: 5. This CDR3 contains 14 residues. The CDR3 region has the DNA TGTGCCAGCAGTTCCGGACAGGGGATTTATGGCTACACCTTC. Its translation: CASSSGQGIYGYTF.

The chain recombines TRBV28 with TRBJ2-6, with TRBD1 identical over 7 bases. The V and J ends lost 2 bases and 2 bases, in that order; junction bases with no gene match: 0. This CDR3 has 15 residues. The germline V gene has CDR1 MDHEN and CDR2 SYDVKM. In DNA form, the CDR3 reads TGTGCCAGCAGTTTAGGGACAGCTGGGGCCAACGTCCTGACTTTC. Its protein is CASSLGTAGANVLTF. Looking up the rest from reference TRBV28 and TRBJ2-6 gives the full variable domain: DVKVTQSSRYLVKRTGEKVFLECVQDMDHENMFWYRQDPGLGLRLIYFSYDVKMKEKGDIPEGYSVSREKKERFSLILESASTNQTSMYLCASSLGTAGANVLTFGAGSRLTVL.

The V gene is TRBV4-1, the J gene TRBJ2-1, with TRBD2 as a possible D gene (6 bases). The CDR3 is 13 amino acids. Germline assignment: CDR1 MGHRA and CDR2 YSYEKL. The V gene lost 0 bases and the J gene lost 9 bases, with 9 bases spanning the gap. CDR3 protein: CASSQDPGSEQFF. The CDR3 DNA reads as TGCGCCAGCAGCCAAGATCCCGGGAGTGAGCAGTTCTTC.

CDR3 coding DNA: TGCGCCAGCGCTCGGGAAGCCGCAGATACGCAGTATTTT. This sequence encodes CASAREAADTQYF. The J gene is TRBJ2-3, the V gene TRBV5-1; a possible D gene is TRBD2 (5 bases). V lost 7 bases and J lost 4, with 13 bases in between. The CDR3 loop spans 13 amino acids. CDR1 is SGHRS and CDR2 is YFSETQ in the germline V gene.

The chain uses TRBV9 and TRBJ1-2, with 7 bases aligning to TRBD1. After removal of 10 bases from V and 2 bases from J, the junction contained 5 bases not matched to a gene. This CDR3 spans 12 amino acids. Germline V lookup: CDR1 SGDLS, CDR2 YYNGEE. The CDR3 DNA is TGTGCCTCCCAGGGGGGAAACTATGGCTACACCTTC. Its translation: CASQGGNYGYTF.

J is TRBJ2-7 and V is TRBV6-5; no definite D call. The V gene's germline CDR1 is MNHEY and CDR2 SVGAGI. V lost 6 bases and J lost 1, with 13 bases in between. This CDR3 has 14 amino acids. DNA for the CDR3: TGTGCCAGCAGCCCCGCGAAGTTTTCCTACGAGCAGTACTTC. Amino acid sequence: CASSPAKFSYEQYF.

This chain links TRBV28 with TRBJ2-2, with TRBD2 identical over 8 bases. From germline, CDR1 is MDHEN and CDR2 SYDVKM. This CDR3 is 14 amino acids long. DNA of the CDR3: TGTGCTTCCCGCTCGGGGGGGTCATCCGGGGAGCTGTTTTTT. Encoded protein: CASRSGGSSGELFF.

CDR3 nucleotides: TGTGCCAGCAGAGGAAATCTCAGGGGGCACTATGGCTACACCTTC. Translated: CASRGNLRGHYGYTF. The genes are TRBV5-6 and TRBJ1-2; 8 bases are a match to TRBD1. V lost 5 bases to trimming and J lost 3 bases; unmatched junction nucleotides: 9. The CDR3 totals 15 residues. Germline values: CDR1 SGHDT, CDR2 YYEEEE.

This chain links TRBV7-9 with TRBJ1-5; 8 nucleotides line up with TRBD1. The germline gives CDR1 SEHNR, CDR2 FQNEAQ (reference sequence). This CDR3 has 14 amino acids. J gave up 6 bases and V 6 bases, and 7 bases lay outside the gene matches. The CDR3 protein is CASRSDRGGQPQHF. CDR3 DNA sequence: TGTGCCAGCAGATCAGACAGGGGCGGTCAGCCCCAGCATTTT.

This sequence joins TRBV4-1 and TRBJ2-5; possible D gene TRBD2, 6 bases. The V gene's germline CDR1 is MGHRA and CDR2 YSYEKL. V gave up 0 bases and J gave up 8 bases, with 16 bases separating them. The CDR3 loop spans 15 amino acids. The CDR3 DNA reads TGCGCCAGCAGCCAAGAGGTGGGGACTCTGCACACCCAGTACTTC. Translating gives CASSQEVGTLHTQYF.

The CDR3 here is CASSESSQPRLFF. The CDR3 bases are TGCGCCAGCAGTGAGTCCAGCCAACCGAGGCTGTTTTTT. The chain employs TRBV10-1 and TRBJ1-4; D is unresolved. The germline V gene encodes CDR1 WNHNN and CDR2 SYGVQD (reference sequence). Trimming took 0 bases from V and 14 from J, leaving 13 bases between them. CDR3 length: 13 residues.

The V and J genes are TRBV19 and TRBJ1-2; D ambiguous. The CDR3 is 14 residues long. Germline CDR1 and CDR2: LNHDA and SQIVND (reference sequence). Trimming pared 5 bases from V and 3 bases from J, leaving 13 bases between. CDR3 bases: TGTGCCAGTAGTCCCGCCGTGAGGGACTATGGCTACACCTTC. Its protein is CASSPAVRDYGYTF.

This clone was observed a few times. This rearrangement joins TRBV5-8 to TRBJ1-1, with D unclear. Germline CDR1 and CDR2: SGHTS and YDEGEE. V shed 4 bases and J shed 2 bases, with 15 bases lying between them. The CDR3 has 15 residues. This CDR3 reads CASSPTSQVNTEAFF. CDR3 nucleotides: TGTGCCAGCAGCCCGACCTCTCAGGTTAACACTGAAGCTTTCTTT.

The chain links TRBV14 to TRBJ1-2; D is unresolved. The CDR3 is made up of 15 amino acids. The V end was cut by 0 bases, the J end by 4 bases, with 12 bases between. CDR1 and CDR2 from the germline V gene are SGHDN and FVKESK. Written as DNA, the CDR3 is TGTGCCAGCAGCCAAGAAGAGGGCACTGTCTATGGCTACACCTTC. Translation: CASSQEEGTVYGYTF.

The gene calls are TRBV27 and TRBJ1-5; D not resolved. V dropped 4 bases and J dropped 2 bases, with 3 bases sitting between them. The CDR3 runs 12 residues. Germline V gene lookup returns CDR1 MNHEY and CDR2 SMNVEV (reference sequence). CDR3 protein: CASSSGNQPQHF. CDR3 bases: TGTGCCAGCAGTTCCGGCAATCAGCCCCAGCATTTT.

The J gene is TRBJ2-5, the V gene TRBV5-1; possible D gene TRBD2, 5 bases. CDR1 SGHRS and CDR2 YFSETQ come from the germline V gene. V lost 0 bases and J lost 2, with 11 bases in between. This CDR3 region has 15 residues. DNA for the CDR3: TGCGCCAGCAGCTTGGGCGGGTCGGGGCAAGAGACCCAGTACTTC. Translation: CASSLGGSGQETQYF.

J is TRBJ1-2 and V is TRBV11-2; maybe TRBD1 (6 bases). V was pared by 1 base and J by 4 bases, with 16 bases between. Looked up from germline, CDR1 is SGHAT and CDR2 is FQNNGV. This CDR3 comprises 16 residues. The DNA for the CDR3 is TGTGCCAGCAGCTTAGCGGGGTTACGGGGGGCCTATGGCTACACCTTC. It codes for CASSLAGLRGAYGYTF.

The chain couples TRBV21-1 to TRBJ1-2; no DNA check was done on the table's D call, TRBD1. TRBV21-1 is tagged as a pseudogene. The CDR3 totals 15 residues. For the CDR3, the DNA is TGTGCCAGCAGCAGACTACAGGGGGCTGACTATGGCTACACCTTC. Encoded protein: CASSRLQGADYGYTF.

The chain employs TRBV4-1 and TRBJ1-5; the D is unclear. Trimming removed 1 base from V and 7 bases from J, with 11 bases in between. Per the germline V gene, CDR1 is MGHRA and CDR2 is YSYEKL. The CDR3 consists of 14 residues. DNA of the CDR3: TGCGCCAGCAGCCAAGGTCACACCTCCCAGCCCCAGCATTTT. This gives the protein CASSQGHTSQPQHF.

The chain combines TRBV28 with TRBJ2-1, with 9 nucleotides matching TRBD2. V lost 2 bases, J lost 4 bases, and 3 bases stayed unmatched. Germline loops: CDR1 MDHEN, CDR2 SYDVKM. CDR3 length: 15 residues. CDR3 residues: CASSLQAGGYNEQFF. As DNA, the CDR3 is TGTGCCAGCAGTTTACAAGCGGGAGGATACAATGAGCAGTTCTTC.

The chain is built from TRBV30 and TRBJ2-2, with D perhaps TRBD2 (7 bases). CDR3 length equals 16 residues. CDR1 and CDR2 (germline): GTSNPN, SVGIG (reference sequence). Trimming cost V 0 bases and J 0 bases, with 11 bases left between them. Written as DNA, the CDR3 is TGTGCCTGGAGTGTACGCGGGGGCGCGAACACCGGGGAGCTGTTTTTT. The encoded protein is CAWSVRGGANTGELFF. The entire variable domain, with the rest obtained from reference TRBV30 and TRBJ2-2, is as follows: SQTIHQWPATLVQPVGSPLSLECTVEGTSNPNLYWYRQAAGRGLQLLFYSVGIGQISSEVPQNLSASRPQDRQFILSSKKLLLSDSGFYLCAWSVRGGANTGELFFGEGSRLTVL.

The rearrangement links TRBV6-5 to TRBJ2-7; no clear D gene. This CDR3 contains 10 residues. Germline CDR1 reads MNHEY; CDR2 reads SVGAGI. The V end was cut by 5 bases, the J end by 3 bases, with 2 bases between. CDR3 DNA: TGTGCCAGCAGTCACTACGAGCAGTACTTC. Translating gives CASSHYEQYF.

This chain connects TRBV6-5 to TRBJ1-1; 10 bases map to TRBD1. The CDR3 length is 15 residues. The V segment lost 2 bases and the J segment 10 bases; nucleotides outside the gene matches: 10. CDR1 and CDR2 (germline): MNHEY, SVGAGI. CDR3: CASSYGRQGAVGAFF. CDR3 bases: TGTGCCAGCAGTTACGGGAGACAGGGGGCTGTTGGAGCTTTCTTT.

The chain joins TRBV19 to TRBJ2-4, with D possibly TRBD2 on 6 matching bases. V lost 10 bases to trimming and J lost 0 bases, with 19 bases between them. The CDR3 loop spans 16 amino acids. CDR1 LNHDA and CDR2 SQIVND come from the germline V gene (reference sequence). CDR3 DNA sequence: TGTGCCAACTCAGCATCAGCCGGGAGAGCCAAAAACATTCAGTACTTC. Translated: CANSASAGRAKNIQYF.